This is a list of T cell receptor beta chains from one sample in a study of blood T cell repertoires in COVID-19. The table came from immunoSEQ multiplex PCR; TCRdb's copy has only in-frame clones and leaves some out. The sample holds approximately 200,000 clones, about 76% seen once. Sequenced material: peripheral blood. Receptors were obtained from a woman in her thirties or forties with COVID-19, enrolled during active disease. Each CDR3 is given with its conserved first and last residue. A D gene is named only where the DNA matches it firmly. Only some rows state a clone size, as once, few, many or a class for expanded clones.

TRBJ1-6	TRBV7-8	-	-	CASSSSNSPLHF	TGTGCCAGCAGCTCCTCGAATTCACCCCTCCACTTT
TRBJ1-4	TRBV7-9	-	TRBD1	CASSLAGGKPDNEKLFF	TGTGCCAGCAGCTTAGCAGGGGGCAAACCTGATAATGAAAAACTGTTTTTT
TRBJ1-4	TRBV4-3	-	TRBD1	CASSQGQGANEKLFF	TGCGCCAGCAGCCAAGGGCAGGGGGCAAATGAAAAACTGTTTTTT
TRBJ2-2	TRBV5-1	-	-	CASSLEWAGNTGELFF	TGCGCCAGCAGCTTGGAGTGGGCAGGTAACACCGGGGAGCTGTTTTTT
TRBJ1-2	TRBV6-5	-	TRBD1	CASSHPDRNYGYTF	TGTGCCAGCAGTCATCCGGACAGGAACTATGGCTACACCTTC
TRBJ1-1	TRBV5-8	-	-	CASSTPGGEAFF	TGTGCCAGCAGCACGCCGGGGGGGGAAGCTTTCTTT
TRBJ2-3	TRBV6-6	-	TRBD1	CASSRQGEVGTDTQYF	TGTGCCAGCAGTCGACAGGGGGAGGTAGGGACAGATACGCAGTATTTT
TRBJ2-1	TRBV28	-	-	CASSFRDYSREQFF	TGTGCCAGCAGTTTCCGGGATTACAGCAGGGAGCAGTTCTTC
TRBJ1-5	TRBV6-4	-	TRBD1	CASIRDRATRGEEAQHF	TGTGCCAGCATCCGGGACAGGGCTACGAGGGGGGAGGAAGCCCAGCATTTT
TRBJ1-2	TRBV4-2	-	-	CASSQEEARNYGYTF	TGTGCCAGCAGCCAAGAGGAGGCAAGAAACTATGGCTACACCTTC
TRBJ1-2	TRBV2	-	-	CASSYLYGYTF	TGTGCCAGCAGCTACCTATATGGCTACACCTTC
TRBJ2-2	TRBV2	-	TRBD1	CASKPMGTVAGELFF	TGTGCCAGCAAACCGATGGGGACAGTCGCCGGGGAGCTGTTTTTT
TRBJ2-7	TRBV18	-	-	CASSPPFGRTYEQYF	TGTGCCAGCTCACCACCGTTTGGCAGGACCTACGAGCAGTACTTC
TRBJ2-7	TRBV7-9	-	-	CASSLVVQSYSYEQYF	TGTGCCAGCAGCTTAGTGGTCCAGTCGTATTCCTACGAGCAGTACTTC
TRBJ1-1	TRBV15	once	-	CATSAARDTEAFF	TGTGCCACCAGCGCAGCCCGGGACACTGAAGCTTTCTTT
TRBJ1-2	TRBV6-2/TRBV6-3	-	-	CASSRLEGYTF	TGTGCCAGCAGTCGCCTGGAGGGCTACACCTTC
TRBJ2-1	TRBV7-9	-	TRBD1	CASSPRDRGGNEQFF	TGTGCCAGCAGCCCCCGGGACAGGGGTGGTAATGAGCAGTTCTTC
TRBJ2-1	TRBV6-6	few	TRBD1	CASSYGTEGNEQFF	TGTGCCAGCAGTTACGGGACAGAGGGCAATGAGCAGTTCTTC
TRBJ2-6	TRBV27	-	-	CASSLRSGANVLTF	TGTGCCAGCAGTTTGCGGTCTGGGGCCAACGTCCTGACTTTC
TRBJ2-4	TRBV5-5	-	-	CASSFGEARGNIQYF	TGTGCCAGCAGCTTTGGCGAGGCTCGCGGAAACATTCAGTACTTC
TRBJ1-5	TRBV25-1	-	TRBD1	CASSDIQGNQPQHF	TGTGCCAGCAGTGACATACAGGGGAATCAGCCCCAGCATTTT
TRBJ1-2	TRBV6-6	few	-	CASSQTGFWGYTF	TGTGCCAGCAGCCAAACAGGGTTCTGGGGCTACACCTTC
TRBJ2-1	TRBV18	once	TRBD2	CASSPPASGSNEQFF	TGTGCCAGCTCACCACCTGCTAGCGGGAGCAATGAGCAGTTCTTC
TRBJ1-1	TRBV10-3	-	TRBD1	CAISAMTGMNTEAFF	TGTGCCATCAGTGCAATGACAGGGATGAACACTGAAGCTTTCTTT
TRBJ1-4	TRBV18	-	-	CASSQGDNEKLFF	TGTGCCAGCTCACAGGGGGACAATGAAAAACTGTTTTTT
TRBJ1-2	TRBV5-1	-	TRBD1	CASSYRQGEGGYTF	TGCGCCAGCAGCTATCGACAGGGAGAGGGGGGCTACACCTTC
TRBJ2-7	TRBV4-3	-	-	CASSQDLLTYEQYF	TGCGCCAGCAGCCAAGATTTGTTAACCTACGAGCAGTACTTC
TRBJ1-4	TRBV18	once	-	CASSPPAEEKREKLFF	TGTGCCAGCTCACCACCGGCAGAGGAGAAAAGGGAAAAACTGTTTTTT
TRBJ1-2	TRBV6-5	once	-	CASSYTPGGLYGYTF	TGTGCCAGCAGTTACACCCCAGGTGGGCTCTATGGCTACACCTTC
TRBJ1-6	TRBV27	-	-	CASRHRESFYNSPLHF	TGTGCCAGCAGGCACAGGGAAAGTTTCTATAATTCACCCCTCCACTTT
TRBJ2-2	TRBV9	-	-	CASSGSRNTGELFF	TGTGCCAGCAGCGGGTCGAGGAACACCGGGGAGCTGTTTTTT
TRBJ2-5	TRBV19	-	TRBD1	CASRTGSAKETQYF	TGTGCCAGTAGGACAGGGTCCGCGAAAGAGACCCAGTACTTC
TRBJ2-3	TRBV10-1	-	TRBD2	CASSGRPAGGTDTQYF	TGCGCCAGCAGTGGAAGACCAGCGGGAGGCACAGATACGCAGTATTTT
TRBJ2-5	TRBV5-1	-	-	CASTSQETQYF	TGCGCCAGCACCTCCCAAGAGACCCAGTACTTC
TRBJ2-5	TRBV27	-	-	CASSRAQGGLETQYF	TGTGCCAGCAGCAGAGCACAGGGGGGGTTAGAGACCCAGTACTTC
TRBJ2-3	TRBV6-5	once	TRBD1	CASRMGQGTDTQYF	TGTGCCAGCAGGATGGGACAGGGCACAGATACGCAGTATTTT
TRBJ2-1	TRBV27	-	TRBD2	CASRRGGTSVAIF	TGTGCCAGCAGAAGAGGCGGGACTAGCGTAGCCATCTTC
TRBJ2-7	TRBV29-1	-	TRBD1	CSVTQGAQEQYF	TGCAGCGTGACACAGGGGGCTCAAGAGCAGTACTTC
TRBJ1-1	TRBV18	-	-	CASSPDITKSEAFF	TGTGCCAGCTCACCGGACATAACGAAGTCTGAAGCTTTCTTT
TRBJ2-7	TRBV19	-	TRBD2	CASSIDRAGGPGEQYF	TGTGCCAGTAGTATAGACCGAGCGGGAGGGCCGGGAGAGCAGTACTTC
TRBJ2-7	TRBV27	-	-	CASSYQGSYEQYF	TGTGCCAGCAGTTATCAGGGTTCCTACGAGCAGTACTTC
TRBJ1-3	TRBV13	-	-	CASSLASTGFGNTIYF	TGTGCCAGCAGCTTAGCGAGCACAGGTTTCGGAAACACCATATATTTT
TRBJ1-2	TRBV30	many	TRBD1	CAWISPGGAGGYTF	TGTGCCTGGATCTCTCCAGGGGGCGCGGGTGGCTACACCTTC
TRBJ1-2	TRBV5-6	few	TRBD1	CASSLPDRGPQRGYTF	TGTGCCAGCAGCTTGCCCGACAGGGGGCCCCAAAGAGGCTACACCTTC
TRBJ1-1	TRBV12-5	-	-	CASGLEANTEAFF	TGTGCTAGTGGTTTGGAAGCCAACACTGAAGCTTTCTTT